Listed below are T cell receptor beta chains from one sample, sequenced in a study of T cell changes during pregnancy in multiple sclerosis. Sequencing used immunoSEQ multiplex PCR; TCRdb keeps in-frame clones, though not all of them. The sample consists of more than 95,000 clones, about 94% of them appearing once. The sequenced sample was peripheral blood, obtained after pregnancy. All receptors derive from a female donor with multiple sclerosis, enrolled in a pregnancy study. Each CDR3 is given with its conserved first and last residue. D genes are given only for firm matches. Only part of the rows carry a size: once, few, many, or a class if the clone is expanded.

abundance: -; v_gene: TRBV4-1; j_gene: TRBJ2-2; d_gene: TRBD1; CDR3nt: TGCGCCAGCAGCCAAGATCTCGAGACAGGGGACACCGGGGAGCTGTTTTTT; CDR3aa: CASSQDLETGDTGELFF
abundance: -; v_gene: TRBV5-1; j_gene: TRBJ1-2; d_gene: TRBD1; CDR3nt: TGCGCCAGCAGTTCTGGGACAGGGCTAGCTAACTATGGCTACACCTTC; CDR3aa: CASSSGTGLANYGYTF
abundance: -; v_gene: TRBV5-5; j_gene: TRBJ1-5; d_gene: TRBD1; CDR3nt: TGTGCCAGCAGCCCGAAGGGGGACAGGGGGTATCAGCCCCAGCATTTT; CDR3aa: CASSPKGDRGYQPQHF
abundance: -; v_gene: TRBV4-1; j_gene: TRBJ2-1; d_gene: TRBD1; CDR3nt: TGCGCCAGCAGCCAGGGGACAGGGGGTCTGTTCTTC; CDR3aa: CASSQGTGGLFF
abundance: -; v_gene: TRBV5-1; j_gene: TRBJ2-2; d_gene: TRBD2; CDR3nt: TGCGCCAGCAGCCCGCCGGGACTAGCGGGACCCGGGGAGCTGTTTTTT; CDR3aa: CASSPPGLAGPGELFF
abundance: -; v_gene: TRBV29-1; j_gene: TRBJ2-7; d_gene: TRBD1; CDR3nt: TGCAGCGTTGAATTTAGAAGTCCCGGGACAGGTCCAGCCTCCTACGAGCAGTACTTC; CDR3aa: CSVEFRSPGTGPASYEQYF
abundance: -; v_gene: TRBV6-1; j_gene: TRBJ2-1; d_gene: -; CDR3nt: TGTGCCAGCAGTGAACGTGTAGGAGATTACAATGAGCAGTTCTTC; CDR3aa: CASSERVGDYNEQFF
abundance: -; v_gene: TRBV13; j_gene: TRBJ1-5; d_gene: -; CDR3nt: TGTGCCAGCAGCTATTCGCTGGAGTCCGGGACTAATCAGCCCCAGCATTTT; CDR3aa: CASSYSLESGTNQPQHF
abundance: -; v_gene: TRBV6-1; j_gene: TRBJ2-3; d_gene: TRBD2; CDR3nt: TGTGCCAGCAAGGGGACTAGCGGGCCAGATACGCAGTATTTT; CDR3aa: CASKGTSGPDTQYF
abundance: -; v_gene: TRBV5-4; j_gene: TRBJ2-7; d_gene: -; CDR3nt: TGTGCCAGCAGCTTCGGGCAGGCTAGAGGGGAGCAGTACTTC; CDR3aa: CASSFGQARGEQYF
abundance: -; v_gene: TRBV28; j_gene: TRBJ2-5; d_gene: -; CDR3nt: TGTGCCAGCAGTTTTATCTCTCTCGAGGAGGAGACCCAGTACTTC; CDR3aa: CASSFISLEEETQYF
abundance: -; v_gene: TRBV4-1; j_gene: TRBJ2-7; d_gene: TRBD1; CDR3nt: TGCGCCAGCAGCCTCGGACAGGGAAACTACGAGCAGTACTTC; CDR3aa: CASSLGQGNYEQYF
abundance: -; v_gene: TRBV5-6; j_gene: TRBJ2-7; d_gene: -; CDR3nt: TGTGCCAGCAGCTTGGCCGCGGGCGAGCAGTACTTC; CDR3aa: CASSLAAGEQYF
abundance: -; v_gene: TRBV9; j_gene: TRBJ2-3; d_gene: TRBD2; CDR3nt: TGTGCCAGCAGCGTCGGACTAGCGGAGTACACAGATACGCAGTATTTT; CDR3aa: CASSVGLAEYTDTQYF
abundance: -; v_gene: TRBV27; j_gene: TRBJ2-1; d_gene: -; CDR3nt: TGTGCCAGCAGTTCGCCGGGACTTTACAATGAGCAGTTCTTC; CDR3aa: CASSSPGLYNEQFF
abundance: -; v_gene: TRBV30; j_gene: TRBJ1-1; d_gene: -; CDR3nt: TGTGCCTGGAGTGTAGTCCGGTTTCGGGGAGCTTTCTTT; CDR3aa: CAWSVVRFRGAFF
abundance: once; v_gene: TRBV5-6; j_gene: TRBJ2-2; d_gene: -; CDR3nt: TGTGCCAGCAGCGCAATCCCGGGATTTAGGGCCGGGGAGCTGTTTTTT; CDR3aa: CASSAIPGFRAGELFF